The 5 T cell receptor beta chains below come from one sample, sequenced in a study of molecular identifiers for immune sequencing clone quantification. TCRdb fed the PCR reads into MiXCR, producing one record per CDR3 protein. The data show tens of thousands of distinct CDR3 sequences, about 20% seen once. Material: naive CD8+ T cells from blood, with Jurkat cell RNA spiked in. Subset indicated: FACS-sorted CD8+CD4-CCR7+CD45RA+ naive T cells. All receptors come from a human donor in good health. Some libraries in this study had Jurkat cell RNA spiked in.

This clonotype has ten or more counts. J is TRBJ1-5 and V is TRBV5-4; TRBD1 agrees at 10 bases. The CDR3 consists of 15 residues. The V segment lost 4 bases and the J segment 6 bases; nucleotides outside the gene matches: 7. Germline CDR1 SGHNT, CDR2 YYREEE (reference sequence). For the CDR3, the DNA is TGTGCCAGCAGCGGGGGGACAGGGGTCGGTCAGCCCCAGCATTTT. It encodes CASSGGTGVGQPQHF.

The chain combines TRBV4-3 with TRBJ1-1, with D possibly matching TRBD1 (6 bases). The CDR3 length is 14 residues. Germline lookup yields CDR1 LGHNA and CDR2 YSLEER. Trimming removed 3 bases at V and 1 base at J, with 9 bases between. In nucleotides, the CDR3 is TGCGCCAGCAGCCATCCGGACAGGAACACTGAAGCTTTCTTT. The encoded protein is CASSHPDRNTEAFF.

Here the CDR3 reads CASSFPTSGDRDTQYF. CDR3 sequence (DNA): TGTGCCAGCAGTTTCCCGACTAGCGGGGACAGAGATACGCAGTATTTT. The chain combines TRBV28 with TRBJ2-3; 11 positions agree with TRBD2. Germline V gene lookup returns CDR1 MDHEN and CDR2 SYDVKM. J gave up 5 bases and V 3 bases, and 7 bases lay outside the gene matches. The CDR3 sequence is 16 residues long. Looking up the rest from reference TRBV28 and TRBJ2-3 gives the full variable domain: DVKVTQSSRYLVKRTGEKVFLECVQDMDHENMFWYRQDPGLGLRLIYFSYDVKMKEKGDIPEGYSVSREKKERFSLILESASTNQTSMYLCASSFPTSGDRDTQYFGPGTRLTVL.

This clonotype was found many times. The chain couples TRBV4-3 to TRBJ2-7; no definite D call. Trimming left V 0 bases short and J 3 bases short, with 9 bases between. The CDR3 runs 14 residues. Germline V lookup: CDR1 LGHNA, CDR2 YSLEER. CDR3 amino acids: CASSQEGTGYEQYF. The CDR3 bases are TGCGCCAGCAGCCAAGAAGGTACGGGCTACGAGCAGTACTTC.

This clonotype occurred many times. The rearrangement links TRBV6-5 to TRBJ2-5, with D perhaps TRBD1 (5 bases). V was pared by 6 bases and J by 0 bases, with 11 bases between. The CDR3 totals 14 residues. Germline CDR1 and CDR2: MNHEY and SVGAGI. The CDR3 is CASSTGHYQETQYF. For the CDR3, the DNA is TGTGCCAGCAGCACAGGACATTACCAAGAGACCCAGTACTTC.